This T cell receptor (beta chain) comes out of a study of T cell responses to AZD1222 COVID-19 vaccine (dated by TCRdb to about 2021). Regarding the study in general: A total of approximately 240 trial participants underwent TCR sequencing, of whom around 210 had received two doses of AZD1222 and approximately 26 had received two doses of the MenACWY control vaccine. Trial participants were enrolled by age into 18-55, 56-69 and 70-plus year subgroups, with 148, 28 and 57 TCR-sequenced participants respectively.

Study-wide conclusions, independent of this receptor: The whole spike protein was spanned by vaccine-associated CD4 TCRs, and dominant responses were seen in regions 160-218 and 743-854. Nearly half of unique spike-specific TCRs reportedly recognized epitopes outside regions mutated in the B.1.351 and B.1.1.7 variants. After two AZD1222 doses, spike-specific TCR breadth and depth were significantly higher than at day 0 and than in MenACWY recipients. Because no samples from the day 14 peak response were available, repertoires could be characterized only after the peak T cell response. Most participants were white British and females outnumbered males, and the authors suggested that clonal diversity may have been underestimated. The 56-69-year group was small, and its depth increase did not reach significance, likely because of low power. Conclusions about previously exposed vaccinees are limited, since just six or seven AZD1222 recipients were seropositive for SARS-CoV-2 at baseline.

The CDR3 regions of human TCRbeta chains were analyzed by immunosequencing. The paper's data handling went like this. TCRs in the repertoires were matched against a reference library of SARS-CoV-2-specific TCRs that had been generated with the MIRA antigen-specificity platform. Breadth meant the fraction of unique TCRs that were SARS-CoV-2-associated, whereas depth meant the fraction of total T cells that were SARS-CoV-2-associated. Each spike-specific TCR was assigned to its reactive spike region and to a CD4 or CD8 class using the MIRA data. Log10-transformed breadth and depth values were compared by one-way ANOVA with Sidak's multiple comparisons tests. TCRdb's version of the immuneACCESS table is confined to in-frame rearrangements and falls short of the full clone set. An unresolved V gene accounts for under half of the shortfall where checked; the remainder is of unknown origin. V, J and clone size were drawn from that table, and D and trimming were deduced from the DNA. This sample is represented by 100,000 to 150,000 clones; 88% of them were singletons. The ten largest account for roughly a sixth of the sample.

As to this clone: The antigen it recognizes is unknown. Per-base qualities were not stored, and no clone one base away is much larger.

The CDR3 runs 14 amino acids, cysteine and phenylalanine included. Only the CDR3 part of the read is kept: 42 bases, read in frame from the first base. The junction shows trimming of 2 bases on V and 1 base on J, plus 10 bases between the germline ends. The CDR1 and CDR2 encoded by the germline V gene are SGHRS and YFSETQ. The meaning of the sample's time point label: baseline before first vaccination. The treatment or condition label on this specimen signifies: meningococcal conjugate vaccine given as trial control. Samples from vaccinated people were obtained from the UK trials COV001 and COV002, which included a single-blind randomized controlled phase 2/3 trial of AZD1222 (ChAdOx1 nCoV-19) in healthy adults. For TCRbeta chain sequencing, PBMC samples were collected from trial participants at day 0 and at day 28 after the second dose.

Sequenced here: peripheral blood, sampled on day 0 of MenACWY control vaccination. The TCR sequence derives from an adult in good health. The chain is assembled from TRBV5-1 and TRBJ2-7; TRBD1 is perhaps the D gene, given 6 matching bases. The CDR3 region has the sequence CASSFQGPSYEQYF. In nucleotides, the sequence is TGCGCCAGCAGCTTTCAGGGGCCATCCTACGAGCAGTACTTC.